The clone carrying this T cell receptor beta chain was recorded only once. What it binds is unknown. Trimming removed 4 bases at V and 0 bases at J, with 15 bases between. The CDR3 length is 16 residues. Germline loops: CDR1 MNHNY, CDR2 SVGAGI (reference sequence). Within the ViraFEST assay, antigen-specific CD4+ T cells underwent expansion with viral peptide pools prior to sequencing. Once cultured for approximately ten days, the cells underwent separation to obtain CD4+ T cells. Nucleocapsid antibodies were negative in the vaccine recipients, who had never had SARS-CoV-2 infection. Wells containing two million PBMC each were cultured with approximately 10 IU/ml IL-2 and 7.5 to 10 ug/ml peptides. The sample comes from a study of vaccination effects on CD4 cells after COVID-19. General study results and limits: Clones that were induced by infection or by vaccine showed marked contraction late after vaccination.

The protocol was immunoSEQ multiplex PCR, while the TCRdb copy is restricted to in-frame clones and leaves out a portion. The sample consists of tens of thousands of clones, approximately 70% of them appearing once. The chain combines TRBV6-6 with TRBJ1-2, with D uncertain. This specimen was CD4+ T cells from PBMCs cultured with HCoV-OC43 spike peptides, taken before COVID-19 vaccination. The sample's subset: HCoV-OC43 spike overlapping peptide pool stimulation. This sequence was found in a human donor who received a COVID-19 vaccine. As DNA, the CDR3 is TGTGCCAGCAGTTCCCTGACTCAAAGCGCTAACTATGGCTACACCTTC. Translated: CASSSLTQSANYGYTF.